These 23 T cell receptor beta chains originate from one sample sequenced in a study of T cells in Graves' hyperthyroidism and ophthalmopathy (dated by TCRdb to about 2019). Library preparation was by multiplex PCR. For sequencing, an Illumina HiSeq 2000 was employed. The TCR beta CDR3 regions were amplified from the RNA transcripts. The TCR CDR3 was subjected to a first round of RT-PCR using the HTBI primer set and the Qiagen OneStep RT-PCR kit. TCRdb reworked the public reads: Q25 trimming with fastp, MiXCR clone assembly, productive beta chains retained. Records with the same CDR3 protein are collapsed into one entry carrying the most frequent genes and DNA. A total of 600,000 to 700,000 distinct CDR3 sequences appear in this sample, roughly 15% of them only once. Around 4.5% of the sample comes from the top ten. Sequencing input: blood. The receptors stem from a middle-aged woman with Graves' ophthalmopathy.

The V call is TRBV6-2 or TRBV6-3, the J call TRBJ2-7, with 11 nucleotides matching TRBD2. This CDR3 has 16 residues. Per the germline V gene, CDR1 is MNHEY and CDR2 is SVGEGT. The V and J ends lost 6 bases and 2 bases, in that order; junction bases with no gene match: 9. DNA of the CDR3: TGTGCCAGCAGCTCCGGGACTAGCGGTGCTACCTACGAGCAGTACTTC. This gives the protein CASSSGTSGATYEQYF.

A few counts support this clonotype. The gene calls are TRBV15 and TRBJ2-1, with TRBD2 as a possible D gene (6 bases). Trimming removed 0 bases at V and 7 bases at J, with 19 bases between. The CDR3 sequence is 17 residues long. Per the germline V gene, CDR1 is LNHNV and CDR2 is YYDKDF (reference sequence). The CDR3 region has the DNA TGTGCCACCAGCAGAGATGGGGAGACTAGAGGCGGGAATGAGCAGTTCTTC. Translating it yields CATSRDGETRGGNEQFF.

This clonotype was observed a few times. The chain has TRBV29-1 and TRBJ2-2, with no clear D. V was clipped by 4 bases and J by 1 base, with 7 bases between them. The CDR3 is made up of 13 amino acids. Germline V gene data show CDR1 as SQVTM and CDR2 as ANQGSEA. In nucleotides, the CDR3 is TGCAGCGTTGCCCTTAGGAACACCGGGGAGCTGTTTTTT. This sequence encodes CSVALRNTGELFF.

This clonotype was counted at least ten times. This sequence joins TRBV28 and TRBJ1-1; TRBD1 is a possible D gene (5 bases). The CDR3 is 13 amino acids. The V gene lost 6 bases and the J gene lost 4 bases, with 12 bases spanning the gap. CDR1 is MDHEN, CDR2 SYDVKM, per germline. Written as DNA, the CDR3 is TGTGCCAGCAGGAACTCGGGGGGCACTGAAGCTTTCTTT. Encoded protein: CASRNSGGTEAFF.

CDR3 loop: CASSQFGQNTEAFF. The CDR3 DNA reads as TGTGCCAGCAGCCAATTCGGACAGAACACTGAAGCTTTCTTT. V is TRBV3-1 and J is TRBJ1-1; TRBD1 is a possible D gene (5 bases). The V gene's germline CDR1 is LGHDT and CDR2 YNNKEL (reference sequence). This CDR3 contains 14 residues. The ends were cut back, 2 bases at V and 1 base at J, with 8 bases in the middle.

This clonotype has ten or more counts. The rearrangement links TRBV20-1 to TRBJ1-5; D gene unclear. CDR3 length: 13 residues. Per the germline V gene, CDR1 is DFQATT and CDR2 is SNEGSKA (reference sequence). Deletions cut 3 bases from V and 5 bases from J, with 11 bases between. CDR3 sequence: CSASFARDQPQHF. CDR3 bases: TGCAGTGCTAGTTTCGCCAGAGATCAGCCCCAGCATTTT.

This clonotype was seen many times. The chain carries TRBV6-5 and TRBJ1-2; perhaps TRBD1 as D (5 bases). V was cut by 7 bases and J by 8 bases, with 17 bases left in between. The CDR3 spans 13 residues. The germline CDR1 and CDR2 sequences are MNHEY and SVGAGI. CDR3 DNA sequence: TGTGCCAGCAAAGGGACCAGGGCCCAAGGCTACACCTTC. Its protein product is CASKGTRAQGYTF.

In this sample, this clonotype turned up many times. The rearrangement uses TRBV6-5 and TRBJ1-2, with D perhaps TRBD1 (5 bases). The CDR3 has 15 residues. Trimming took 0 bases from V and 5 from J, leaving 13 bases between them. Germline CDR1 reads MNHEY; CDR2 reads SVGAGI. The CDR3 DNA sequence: TGTGCCAGCAGTTACTCGGGGGGATCAGGGTATGGCTACACCTTC. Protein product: CASSYSGGSGYGYTF.

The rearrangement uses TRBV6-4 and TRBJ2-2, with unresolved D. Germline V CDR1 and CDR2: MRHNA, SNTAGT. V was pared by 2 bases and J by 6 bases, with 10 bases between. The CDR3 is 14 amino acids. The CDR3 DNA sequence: TGTGCCAGCAGTGACAGACCCGATGCCGGGGAGCTGTTTTTT. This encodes CASSDRPDAGELFF.

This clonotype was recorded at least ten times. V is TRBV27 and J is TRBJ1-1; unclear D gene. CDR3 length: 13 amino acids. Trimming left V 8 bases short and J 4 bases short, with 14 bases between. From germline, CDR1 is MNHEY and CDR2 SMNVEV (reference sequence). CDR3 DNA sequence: TGTGCCAGCGGGTCCCACGGGGTCACTGAAGCTTTCTTT. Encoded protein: CASGSHGVTEAFF.

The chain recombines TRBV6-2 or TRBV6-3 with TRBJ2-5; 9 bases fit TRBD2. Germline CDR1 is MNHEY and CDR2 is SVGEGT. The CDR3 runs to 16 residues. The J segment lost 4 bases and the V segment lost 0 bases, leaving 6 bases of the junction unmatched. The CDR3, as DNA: TGTGCCAGCAGTTACTCACCTAGCGGGACGGGAGAGACCCAGTACTTC. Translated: CASSYSPSGTGETQYF.

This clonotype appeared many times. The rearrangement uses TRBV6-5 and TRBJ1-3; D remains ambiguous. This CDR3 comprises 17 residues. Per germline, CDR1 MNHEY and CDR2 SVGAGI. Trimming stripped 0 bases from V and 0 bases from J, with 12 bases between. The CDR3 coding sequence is TGTGCCAGCAGTTACTCCGGACCAAGATTCTCTGGAAACACCATATATTTT. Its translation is CASSYSGPRFSGNTIYF.

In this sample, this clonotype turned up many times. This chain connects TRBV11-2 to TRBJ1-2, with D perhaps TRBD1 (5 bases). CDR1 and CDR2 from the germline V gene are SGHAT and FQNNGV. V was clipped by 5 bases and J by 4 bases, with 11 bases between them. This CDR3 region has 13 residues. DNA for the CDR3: TGTGCCAGCAGCACGGCCCAGGGCTATGGCTACACCTTC. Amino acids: CASSTAQGYGYTF.

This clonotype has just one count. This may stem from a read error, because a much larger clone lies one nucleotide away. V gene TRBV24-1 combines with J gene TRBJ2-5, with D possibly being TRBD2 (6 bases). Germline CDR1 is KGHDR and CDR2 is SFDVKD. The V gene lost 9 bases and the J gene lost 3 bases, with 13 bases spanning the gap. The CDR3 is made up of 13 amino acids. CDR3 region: CATGQPGEETQYF. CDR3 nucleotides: TGTGCCACCGGTCAACCGGGAGAAGAGACCCAGTACTTC.

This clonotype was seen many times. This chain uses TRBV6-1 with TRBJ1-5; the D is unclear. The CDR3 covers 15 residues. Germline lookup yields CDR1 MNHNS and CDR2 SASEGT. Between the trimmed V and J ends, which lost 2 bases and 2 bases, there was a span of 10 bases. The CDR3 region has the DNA TGTGCCAGCAGTGAACGGGGAGGTGGCAATCAGCCCCAGCATTTT. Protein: CASSERGGGNQPQHF.

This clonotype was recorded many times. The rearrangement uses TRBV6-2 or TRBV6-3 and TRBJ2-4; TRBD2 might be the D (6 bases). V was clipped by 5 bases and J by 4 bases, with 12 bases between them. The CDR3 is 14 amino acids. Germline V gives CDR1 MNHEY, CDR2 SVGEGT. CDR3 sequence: CASSARDWKNIQYF. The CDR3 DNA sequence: TGTGCCAGCAGTGCCCGGGACTGGAAAAACATTCAGTACTTC.

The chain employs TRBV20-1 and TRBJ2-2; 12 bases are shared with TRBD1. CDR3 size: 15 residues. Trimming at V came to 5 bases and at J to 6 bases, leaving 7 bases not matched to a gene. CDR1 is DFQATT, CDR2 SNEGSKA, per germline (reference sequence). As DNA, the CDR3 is TGCAGTGCTTTCTCGGGACAGGGGGCTTCCGGGGAGCTGTTTTTT. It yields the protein CSAFSGQGASGELFF.

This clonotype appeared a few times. CDR3 protein: CASSQDVWVTQPQHF. CDR3 bases: TGCGCCAGCAGCCAAGATGTATGGGTGACTCAGCCCCAGCATTTT. The J gene is TRBJ1-5, the V gene TRBV4-1, with D uncertain. With 0 bases removed from V and 6 bases from J, the gap between germline ends came to 12 bases. The CDR3 length is 15 residues. Germline CDR1 and CDR2: MGHRA and YSYEKL.

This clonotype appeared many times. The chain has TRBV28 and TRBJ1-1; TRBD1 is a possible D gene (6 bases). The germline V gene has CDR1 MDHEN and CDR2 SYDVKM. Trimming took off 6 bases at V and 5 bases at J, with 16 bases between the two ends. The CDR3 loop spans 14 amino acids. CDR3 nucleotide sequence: TGTGCCAGCAGCTCGTACAGGGTTGGGACTGAAGCTTTCTTT. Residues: CASSSYRVGTEAFF.

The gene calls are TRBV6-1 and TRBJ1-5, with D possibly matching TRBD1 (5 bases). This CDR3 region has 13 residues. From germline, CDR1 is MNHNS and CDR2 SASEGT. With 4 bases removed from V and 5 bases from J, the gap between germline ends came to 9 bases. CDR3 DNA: TGTGCCAGCAGTGCGCAGGGTTATCAGCCCCAGCATTTT. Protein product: CASSAQGYQPQHF.

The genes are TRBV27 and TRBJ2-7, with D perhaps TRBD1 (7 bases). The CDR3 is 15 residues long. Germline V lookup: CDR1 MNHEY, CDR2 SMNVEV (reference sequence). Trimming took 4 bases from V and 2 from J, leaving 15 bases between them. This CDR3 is CASSSGGLTAYEQYF. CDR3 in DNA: TGTGCCAGCAGTTCAGGGGGGCTCACCGCCTACGAGCAGTACTTC.

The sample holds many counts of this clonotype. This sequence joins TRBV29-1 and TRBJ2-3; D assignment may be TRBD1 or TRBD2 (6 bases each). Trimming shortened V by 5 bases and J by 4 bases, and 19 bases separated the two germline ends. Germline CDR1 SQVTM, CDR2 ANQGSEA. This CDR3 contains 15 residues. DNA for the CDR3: TGCAGCGTTACCACGGGGGCGAATGCCGCAGATACGCAGTATTTT. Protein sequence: CSVTTGANAADTQYF.

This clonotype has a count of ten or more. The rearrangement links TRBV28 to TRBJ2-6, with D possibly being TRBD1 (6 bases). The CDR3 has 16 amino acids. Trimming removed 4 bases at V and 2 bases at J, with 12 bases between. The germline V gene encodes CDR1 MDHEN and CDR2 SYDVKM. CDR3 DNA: TGTGCCAGCAGTTCCCGGACAGTAGCTGGGGCCAACGTCCTGACTTTC. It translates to CASSSRTVAGANVLTF.